A selection of T cell receptor beta chains follows, all from one sample in a study of chemoradiotherapy in HPV16-positive cancers. Clones were sequenced by immunoSEQ multiplex PCR, and TCRdb holds only the in-frame ones, with some missing. This sample has roughly 1,300 clones, with less than 85% found just once. Source: tumor tissue, taken from a patient who underwent chemoradiotherapy. The receptors were sampled from a human donor with HPV-associated anogenital cancer. Each CDR3 is given with its conserved first and last residue. A D gene is named only where the DNA matches it firmly.

V gene	D gene	J gene	CDR3 DNA	CDR3 protein
TRBV14	TRBD2	TRBJ2-1	TGTGCCAGCAGCCAGGGACTAGCGGAGATACCTTCCTACAATGAGCAGTTCTTC	CASSQGLAEIPSYNEQFF
TRBV9	-	TRBJ2-5	TGTGCCAGCGCTAGTGAATCCCAAGAGACCCAGTACTTC	CASASESQETQYF
TRBV5-5	-	TRBJ1-1	TGTGCCAGCAGCTTGTATTACAACACTGAAGCTTTCTTT	CASSLYYNTEAFF
TRBV7-3	TRBD2	TRBJ2-5	TGTGCCAGCAGCTGGGGAGGGAGCCAAGAGACCCAGTACTTC	CASSWGGSQETQYF
TRBV9	-	TRBJ2-7	TGTGCCAGCAGCGTAGGGCCAGAGGGCGAGCAGTACTTC	CASSVGPEGEQYF
TRBV6-6	TRBD1	TRBJ1-1	TGTGCCAGCAGTACATGGGACAGGCTGAACACTGAAGCTTTCTTT	CASSTWDRLNTEAFF
TRBV19	-	TRBJ2-1	TGTGCCAGTAGTATCCTTGGAGGGGACCACAATGAGCAGTTCTTC	CASSILGGDHNEQFF
TRBV10-3	-	TRBJ2-5	TGTGCCATCAGTGAGTCGTTCCAAGAGACCCAGTACTTC	CAISESFQETQYF
TRBV5-4	-	TRBJ1-3	TGTGCCAGCAGCGGGCCGACCAGTGGGGGGCCTGGAAACACCATATATTTT	CASSGPTSGGPGNTIYF
TRBV2	-	TRBJ2-7	TGTGCTTATTTACTACCATACCCGGGACAAACGTCCTACGAGCAGTACTTC	CAYLLPYPGQTSYEQYF